Listed here are 11 T cell receptor beta chains from one sample, sequenced in a study of CD8 T cells in ankylosing spondylitis. One entry per CDR3 protein, called by TCRdb with MiXCR from the 5' RACE reads. This table holds approximately 250,000 distinct CDR3 sequences, roughly a quarter found once. Material: blood, either unsorted or a sorted T cell fraction (not recorded which). These receptors all come from a male donor with ankylosing spondylitis or in good health (not recorded which).

In this sample, this clonotype turned up many times. The DNA of the CDR3 is TGCGCCAGCAGTTCAGGGATTAGCCCTTACAATGAGCAGTTCTTC. This translates into CASSSGISPYNEQFF. The chain employs TRBV5-1 and TRBJ2-1; a possible D gene is TRBD1 (5 bases). CDR1 and CDR2 from the germline V gene are SGHRS and YFSETQ. The CDR3 covers 15 residues. The V end lost 5 bases, the J end lost 4 bases, and 16 bases lay between the germline ends.

The chain links TRBV5-1 to TRBJ1-1; D perhaps matches TRBD1 (5 bases). The CDR3 length is 15 residues. V lost 2 bases and J lost 5, with 16 bases in between. Germline CDR1 and CDR2: SGHRS and YFSETQ. The CDR3 loop reads CASSLMTVPGTEAFF. For the CDR3, the DNA is TGCGCCAGCAGCTTAATGACAGTGCCGGGGACTGAAGCTTTCTTT.

This clonotype was found many times. The genes are TRBV20-1 and TRBJ2-3; the D gene could be TRBD1 or TRBD2 (5 bases each). The germline V gene has CDR1 DFQATT and CDR2 SNEGSKA (reference sequence). The CDR3 covers 17 residues. Trimming removed 5 bases from V and 3 bases from J, with 24 bases in between. The CDR3 DNA sequence: TGCAGTGCTCGCCATCGGGCCGGGACCCGCGGGACAGATACGCAGTATTTT. Its protein is CSARHRAGTRGTDTQYF.

The chain is built from TRBV20-1 and TRBJ2-7, with 8 positions matching TRBD1. In germline, CDR1 is DFQATT, CDR2 SNEGSKA (reference sequence). V shed 3 bases and J 5 bases; nucleotides not matched to a gene: 6. This CDR3 region has 13 residues. The CDR3: CSARDRARDEQYF. The CDR3 nucleotides read TGCAGTGCTAGGGACAGGGCAAGGGACGAGCAGTACTTC.

This clonotype was found a few times. The chain joins TRBV12-3 or TRBV12-4 to TRBJ1-6; perhaps TRBD1 as D (5 bases). The CDR3 extends over 15 amino acids. V was shortened by 2 bases and J by 7 bases, with 12 bases between the two germline ends. CDR3 sequence: CASSLSGIGNSPLHF. CDR3 nucleotides: TGTGCCAGCAGTTTATCAGGGATCGGGAATTCACCCCTCCACTTT.

The table lists this clonotype with many counts. The V and J genes are TRBV12-3 or TRBV12-4 and TRBJ1-5, with D hard to call. Trimming removed 4 bases from V and 6 bases from J, with 16 bases in between. The CDR3 length is 15 residues. CDR3 coding DNA: TGTGCCAGCAGTTCATACCGGGCCGCCGCTCAGCCCCAGCATTTT. Its protein product is CASSSYRAAAQPQHF.

This clonotype has ten or more counts. The chain recombines TRBV20-1 with TRBJ1-2; 10 positions agree with TRBD1. The CDR3 has 14 residues. V dropped 5 bases and J dropped 8; count of bases not matched to a gene: 11. The V gene's germline CDR1 is DFQATT and CDR2 SNEGSKA (reference sequence). In DNA form, the CDR3 reads TGCAGTGCTGTACCTTTGACAGGGGGCAGCGGCTACACCTTC. Protein: CSAVPLTGGSGYTF.

This clonotype has only a few counts. This chain uses TRBV11-1 with TRBJ2-7, with D tentatively TRBD1 (6 bases). The CDR3 totals 15 residues. Germline-derived CDR1 and CDR2 are SGHAT and FQDESV (reference sequence). The V end was cut by 8 bases, the J end by 3 bases, with 20 bases between. DNA of the CDR3: TGTGCCAGCTCACAGGGACGACAGCCTGACTACGAGCAGTACTTC. Protein sequence: CASSQGRQPDYEQYF.

The chain is built from TRBV4-2 and TRBJ2-6; D is perhaps TRBD1 or TRBD2 (5 bases each). This CDR3 has 19 amino acids. The germline V gene has CDR1 LGHNA and CDR2 YNFKEQ. V was pared by 7 bases and J by 4 bases, with 26 bases between. The CDR3 nucleotides read TGTGCCAGCATCGGTAAAAGGGTCAGAGGGGTTGCAGGGGCCAACGTCCTGACTTTC. Residues: CASIGKRVRGVAGANVLTF.

This clonotype was seen repeatedly, ten times or more. The genes are TRBV20-1 and TRBJ2-1; D is uncertain. The V gene's germline CDR1 is DFQATT and CDR2 SNEGSKA (reference sequence). The CDR3 extends over 14 amino acids. With 3 bases removed from V and 11 bases from J, the gap between germline ends came to 20 bases. CDR3 in amino acids: CSASLQEGFLKQFF. The CDR3 nucleotides read TGCAGTGCTAGTCTCCAAGAAGGTTTCCTAAAGCAGTTCTTC.

This clonotype has just a few counts. The chain recombines TRBV10-3 with TRBJ2-7, with 13 bases that match TRBD2. The CDR3 runs 17 residues. In germline, CDR1 is ENHRY, CDR2 SYGVKD. With 5 bases clipped from V and 2 bases from J, the junction kept 9 bases outside the gene matches. The CDR3 protein is CAISSGTSGTLPYEQYF. The CDR3 DNA is TGTGCCATCAGTTCCGGGACTAGCGGGACCCTTCCCTACGAGCAGTACTTC.